This passage covers 26 T cell receptor beta chains from one sample sequenced in a study of blood T cell repertoires in COVID-19. Profiled with immunoSEQ multiplex PCR; TCRdb holds only in-frame clones, not every one. The top ten clones hold 2.5% to 3.5% of a sample with a few hundred thousand clones, about 90% of them seen once. Sequencing was performed on PBMCs or T cells enriched from blood (not recorded which). These receptors were collected from a woman aged 35 to 49 who had been exposed to COVID-19.

This chain links TRBV30 with TRBJ2-7; 8 bases map to TRBD1. J gave up 4 bases and V 2 bases, and 4 bases lay outside the gene matches. Germline assignment: CDR1 GTSNPN and CDR2 SVGIG (reference sequence). The CDR3 totals 13 residues. The CDR3 nucleotides are TGTGCCTGGAGTTGGACAGGGTGGTACGAGCAGTACTTC. This sequence encodes CAWSWTGWYEQYF. Based on the CDR3 plus reference TRBV30 and TRBJ2-7, the full variable domain is SQTIHQWPATLVQPVGSPLSLECTVEGTSNPNLYWYRQAAGRGLQLLFYSVGIGQISSEVPQNLSASRPQDRQFILSSKKLLLSDSGFYLCAWSWTGWYEQYFGPGTRLTVT.

This clone has a handful of counts. This chain joins TRBV28 and TRBJ1-1; 7 nucleotides align to TRBD1. This CDR3 is built from 14 residues. Germline V CDR1 and CDR2: MDHEN, SYDVKM. J was trimmed by 4 bases and V by 5 bases; bases with no gene match: 7. This CDR3 is CASSRVAGGTEAFF. CDR3 nucleotides: TGTGCCAGCAGTCGTGTGGCAGGGGGCACTGAAGCTTTCTTT.

This chain uses TRBV10-3 with TRBJ1-2; TRBD1 matches at 8 bases. V gave up 10 bases and J gave up 2 bases; unmatched junction bases: 9. This CDR3 is built from 14 residues. CDR1 is ENHRY, CDR2 SYGVKD, per germline. CDR3 sequence reads: CATAPGQGNYGYTF. The CDR3 nucleotides are TGTGCCACCGCACCTGGACAGGGAAACTATGGCTACACCTTC.

The chain combines TRBV2 with TRBJ2-3, with 7 bases fitting TRBD1. Germline CDR1 is SNHLY and CDR2 is FYNNEI. Trimming at V came to 4 bases and at J to 5 bases, leaving 6 bases not matched to a gene. The CDR3 is 14 amino acids. The CDR3 bases are TGTGCCAGCAGTGGGACAGGCAGAAGAGATACGCAGTATTTT. It yields the protein CASSGTGRRDTQYF.

The V and J genes are TRBV11-2 and TRBJ1-2; D remains unclear. Trimming took 4 bases from V and 4 from J, leaving 13 bases between them. Germline V lookup: CDR1 SGHAT, CDR2 FQNNGV. The CDR3 covers 14 residues. The CDR3 protein is CASSSPGSFYGYTF. The DNA for the CDR3 is TGTGCCAGCAGCTCCCCGGGGAGCTTCTATGGCTACACCTTC.

This chain uses TRBV7-2 with TRBJ2-1; 8 bases map to TRBD1. This CDR3 is 16 amino acids long. Germline CDR1 and CDR2: SGHTA and FQGNSA. V shed 5 bases and J 6 bases; nucleotides not matched to a gene: 12. The CDR3 DNA sequence: TGTGCCAGCAGCCAGTCGGGCAGGGGGCGTCGCAATGAGCAGTTCTTC. This translates into CASSQSGRGRRNEQFF.

The V call is TRBV18, the J call TRBJ1-5; no clear D. Looked up from germline, CDR1 is KGHSH and CDR2 is LQKENI. The CDR3 consists of 14 residues. The V end was cut by 6 bases, the J end by 0 bases, with 9 bases between. The DNA for the CDR3 is TGTGCCAGCTCCCCCAATTTTAGCAATCAGCCCCAGCATTTT. This sequence encodes CASSPNFSNQPQHF. Full variable domain (rest looked up from reference TRBV18 and TRBJ1-5): NAGVMQNPRHLVRRRGQEARLRCSPMKGHSHVYWYRQLPEEGLKFMVYLQKENIIDESGMPKERFSAEFPKEGPSILRIQQVVRGDSAAYFCASSPNFSNQPQHFGDGTRLSIL.

The chain has TRBV19 and TRBJ1-5, with D perhaps matching TRBD1 (6 bases). Trimming pared 5 bases from V and 2 bases from J, leaving 13 bases between. CDR1 and CDR2 (germline): LNHDA, SQIVND (reference sequence). The CDR3 is made up of 15 amino acids. CDR3 nucleotides: TGTGCCAGTAGTCTACCAAACAGGGGCAATCAGCCCCAGCATTTT. Translation gives CASSLPNRGNQPQHF.

The rearrangement joins TRBV29-1 to TRBJ1-5, with a tentative D call TRBD1 (6 bases). The CDR3 runs 14 residues. V lost 4 bases and J 2 bases, leaving 12 bases between the germline ends. Per germline, CDR1 SQVTM and CDR2 ANQGSEA. The CDR3 bases are TGCAGCGTTGCCTTGGCAGGGGGCAATCAGCCCCAGCATTTT. Amino acids: CSVALAGGNQPQHF.

The gene calls are TRBV30 and TRBJ2-3; D ambiguous. The CDR3 contains 15 residues. CDR1 and CDR2 from the germline V gene are GTSNPN and SVGIG (reference sequence). V shed 4 bases and J shed 3 bases, with 17 bases lying between them. The DNA of the CDR3 is TGTGCCTGGAAGCCGGCCCCGAGGTATACAGATACGCAGTATTTT. Translated: CAWKPAPRYTDTQYF.

The genes are TRBV27 and TRBJ2-1; the match to TRBD2 covers 7 bases. Germline lookup yields CDR1 MNHEY and CDR2 SMNVEV (reference sequence). The CDR3 spans 15 residues. Trimming took 4 bases from V and 7 from J; bases not matched to a gene: 10. The DNA of the CDR3 is TGTGCCAGCAGTTCCGCCGGGGCGGGAGTTAATGAGCAGTTCTTC. Translation gives CASSSAGAGVNEQFF.

The chain carries TRBV28 and TRBJ2-7; 7 bases align to TRBD2. The CDR3 has 13 residues. V lost 7 bases to trimming and J lost 7 bases; unmatched junction nucleotides: 10. Germline assignment: CDR1 MDHEN and CDR2 SYDVKM. CDR3 region: CASTEGGLGEQYV. Written as DNA, the CDR3 is TGTGCCAGCACCGAGGGAGGGTTAGGGGAGCAGTACGTC.

The V and J genes are TRBV21-1 and TRBJ2-4; the table's D gene call, TRBD2, was not cross checked with the DNA. TRBV21-1 is flagged as a pseudogene. This CDR3 spans 15 amino acids. The CDR3 here is CASSKSGVPKNIQYF. The CDR3 bases are TGTGCCAGCAGCAAATCCGGGGTACCCAAAAACATTCAGTACTTC.

This chain joins TRBV23-1 and TRBJ1-5; 7 positions agree with TRBD1. Being an ORF, TRBV23-1 has a function that is uncertain. The CDR3 sequence is 18 residues long. Germline trimming cut 2 bases from V and 1 base from J; bases unmatched to any gene: 11. In DNA, the CDR3 is TGCGCCAGCAGTCAAGACAGGGTGGTGAGTGTGAGCAATCAGCCCCAGCATTTT. It translates to CASSQDRVVSVSNQPQHF.

This chain joins TRBV19 and TRBJ1-4; D gene unclear. Trimming removed 5 bases at V and 8 bases at J, with 18 bases between. This CDR3 region has 15 residues. Germline V gene sequence: CDR1 LNHDA, CDR2 SQIVND (reference sequence). CDR3 nucleotide sequence: TGTGCCAGTAGTGAGTTGGGCCGAGATAGGGAAAAACTGTTTTTT. Translated, it gives CASSELGRDREKLFF.

A single count supports this clone. This sequence joins TRBV30 and TRBJ1-2; 10 nucleotides match TRBD1. V gave up 5 bases and J gave up 1 base; unmatched junction bases: 7. The CDR3 sequence is 15 residues long. Per germline, CDR1 GTSNPN and CDR2 SVGIG (reference sequence). The CDR3 DNA follows: TGTGCCTGGCTGTCGCGGGACAGGGGTAACTATGGCTACACCTTC. Translated: CAWLSRDRGNYGYTF.

The chain employs TRBV7-2 and TRBJ1-2; 9 nucleotides match TRBD1. Germline CDR1 reads SGHTA; CDR2 reads FQGNSA. The CDR3 is made up of 15 amino acids. J was trimmed by 4 bases and V by 8 bases; bases with no gene match: 11. The CDR3 protein is CASALTGGHFYGYTF. CDR3 nucleotide sequence: TGTGCCAGCGCCCTAACAGGGGGCCACTTCTATGGCTACACCTTC.

V usage is TRBV5-5 and J usage is TRBJ2-1, with 12 nucleotides matching TRBD2. This CDR3 spans 18 amino acids. The V segment lost 3 bases and the J segment 0 bases; nucleotides outside the gene matches: 7. Germline values: CDR1 SGHKS, CDR2 YYEKEE (reference sequence). CDR3 protein: CASSWAPTSGSSYNEQFF. The CDR3 bases are TGTGCCAGCAGCTGGGCCCCGACTAGCGGGAGCTCCTACAATGAGCAGTTCTTC.

The V call is TRBV4-2, the J call TRBJ1-2; the D is unclear. The V end was cut by 1 base, the J end by 0 bases, with 12 bases between. Germline lookup yields CDR1 LGHNA and CDR2 YNFKEQ. The CDR3 is 16 amino acids. CDR3 residues: CASSQASQSANYGYTF. The CDR3 nucleotides read TGTGCCAGCAGCCAAGCTAGTCAATCAGCTAACTATGGCTACACCTTC.

The rearrangement uses TRBV10-2 and TRBJ1-1; 12 bases map to TRBD1. The CDR3 covers 17 residues. Germline V gives CDR1 WSHSY, CDR2 SAAADI. J gave up 1 base and V 6 bases, and 9 bases lay outside the gene matches. CDR3 nucleotide sequence: TGCGCCAGCAGAGATTGGGGGACAGGGGGCGCGAACACTGAAGCTTTCTTT. Amino acid sequence: CASRDWGTGGANTEAFF.

The chain has TRBV6-5 and TRBJ1-2; 10 bases map to TRBD1. This CDR3 comprises 15 residues. The junction had 7 bases not matched to a gene; V was cut back by 5 bases and J by 4 bases. CDR1 is MNHEY, CDR2 SVGAGI, per germline. The CDR3 DNA sequence: TGTGCCAGCAGTCCGGCCGGGACAGGGGTCTATGGCTACACCTTC. This gives the protein CASSPAGTGVYGYTF.

This chain links TRBV5-6 with TRBJ2-1; 7 bases map to TRBD1. The CDR3 totals 18 residues. The germline CDR1 and CDR2 sequences are SGHDT and YYEEEE. The ends lost 0 bases at V and 12 bases at J; junction bases unmatched: 21. CDR3 residues: CASSLVRSGTVPPLRQFF. CDR3 coding DNA: TGTGCCAGCAGCTTGGTAAGGTCGGGGACAGTTCCCCCACTCCGGCAGTTCTTC. The variable domain in full, completed from reference TRBV5-6 and TRBJ2-1, reads DAGVTQSPTHLIKTRGQQVTLRCSPKSGHDTVSWYQQALGQGPQFIFQYYEEEERQRGNFPDRFSGHQFPNYSSELNVNALLLGDSALYLCASSLVRSGTVPPLRQFFGPGTRLTVL.

The chain recombines TRBV28 with TRBJ1-4, with D possibly matching TRBD1 (6 bases). CDR3 length: 15 residues. With 8 bases removed from V and 0 bases from J, the gap between germline ends came to 13 bases. The V gene's germline CDR1 is MDHEN and CDR2 SYDVKM. DNA for the CDR3: TGTGCCAGCGAGGACAGTTTTGCAACTAATGAAAAACTGTTTTTT. It translates to CASEDSFATNEKLFF.

The chain has TRBV25-1 and TRBJ1-5; D call uncertain. Trimming pared 4 bases from V and 0 bases from J, leaving 7 bases between. Germline loops: CDR1 MGHDK, CDR2 SYGVNS. The CDR3 length is 14 residues. The CDR3 coding sequence is TGTGCCAGCAGTGTTAGTAATAGCAATCAGCCCCAGCATTTT. The encoded protein is CASSVSNSNQPQHF.

The chain employs TRBV3-1 (or the pseudogene TRBV3-2) and TRBJ2-7; D not resolved. Trimming pared 0 bases from V and 6 bases from J, leaving 18 bases between. Germline V gene data show CDR1 as LGHDT and CDR2 as YNNKEL (reference sequence). The CDR3 sequence is 16 residues long. CDR3 in amino acids: CASSQDWRPPSSEQYV. The CDR3 DNA is TGTGCCAGCAGCCAAGATTGGCGGCCGCCATCGAGCGAGCAGTACGTC.

The J gene is TRBJ2-3, the V gene TRBV7-9; D is uncertain. CDR3 length: 15 residues. Germline CDR1 is SEHNR and CDR2 is FQNEAQ (reference sequence). Trimming took 4 bases from V and 1 from J, leaving 12 bases between them. The CDR3 coding sequence is TGTGCCAGCAGCTACCTCTTCACAGGCACAGATACGCAGTATTTT. Its translation: CASSYLFTGTDTQYF.